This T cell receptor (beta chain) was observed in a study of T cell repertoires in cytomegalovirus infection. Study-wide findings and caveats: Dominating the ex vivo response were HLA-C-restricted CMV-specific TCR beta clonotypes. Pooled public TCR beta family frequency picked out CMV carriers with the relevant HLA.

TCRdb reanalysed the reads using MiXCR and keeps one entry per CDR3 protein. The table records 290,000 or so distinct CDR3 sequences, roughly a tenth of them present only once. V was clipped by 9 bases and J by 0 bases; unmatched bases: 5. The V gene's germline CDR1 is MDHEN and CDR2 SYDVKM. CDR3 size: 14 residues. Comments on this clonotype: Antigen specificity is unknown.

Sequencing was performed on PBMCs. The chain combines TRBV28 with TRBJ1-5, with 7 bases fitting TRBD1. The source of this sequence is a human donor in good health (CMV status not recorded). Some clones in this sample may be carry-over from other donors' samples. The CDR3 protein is CASGTVYSNQPQHF. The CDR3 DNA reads TGTGCCAGTGGGACAGTCTATAGCAATCAGCCCCAGCATTTT.